The 32 T cell receptor beta chains below were found in one sample sequenced in a study of OX40 agonist ivuxolimab in advanced cancers. Sequencing was performed with immunoSEQ multiplex PCR; in TCRdb, only in-frame clones are kept and a portion is missing. This table has about 94,000 clones, approximately 94% appearing once. The specimen was CD4+ or CD8+ T cells sorted from blood, collected in a trial of the OX40 agonist ivuxolimab. These receptor sequences come from an adult with an advanced solid tumor such as melanoma, head and neck, liver or kidney cancer.

The J gene is TRBJ1-3, the V gene TRBV5-4; 9 nucleotides agree with TRBD1. Germline CDR1 reads SGHNT; CDR2 reads YYREEE (reference sequence). V shed 4 bases, J shed 0 bases, and the junction held 8 bases outside the gene matches. CDR3 length: 17 residues. The CDR3 DNA sequence: TGTGCCAGCAGCGCGGACGGGACAGGGTCCTCTGGAAACACCATATATTTT. Translated: CASSADGTGSSGNTIYF.

The rearrangement uses TRBV11-2 and TRBJ1-1, with D possibly matching TRBD1 (6 bases). Per the germline V gene, CDR1 is SGHAT and CDR2 is FQNNGV. The V end was cut by 2 bases, the J end by 8 bases, with 18 bases between. This CDR3 is built from 15 residues. CDR3 DNA: TGTGCCAGCAGCTTACACGAACTCCCAAGGGGGGAAGCTTTCTTT. Its protein is CASSLHELPRGEAFF.

The chain recombines TRBV9 with TRBJ1-5; 7 bases align to TRBD1. The V gene end was trimmed by 4 bases and the J gene end by 3 bases; junction bases not matched to a gene: 16. Per the germline V gene, CDR1 is SGDLS and CDR2 is YYNGEE. The CDR3 length is 18 residues. DNA of the CDR3: TGTGCCAGCAGCAAGCCTACACCGGGACAGAGGTACAATCAGCCCCAGCATTTT. Its protein product is CASSKPTPGQRYNQPQHF.

The chain couples TRBV11-3 to TRBJ2-1; the match to TRBD2 covers 9 bases. This CDR3 comprises 13 residues. J gave up 9 bases and V 6 bases, and 6 bases lay outside the gene matches. The germline V gene encodes CDR1 SGHNT and CDR2 YENEEA. Written as DNA, the CDR3 is TGTGCCAGCAGACCGAGCGGGAGGATTGAGCAGTTCTTC. Its protein product is CASRPSGRIEQFF.

This chain connects TRBV29-1 to TRBJ2-4; D could derive from TRBD1 or TRBD2 (7 bases each). Trimming stripped 1 base from V and 9 bases from J, with 16 bases between. Germline lookup yields CDR1 SQVTM and CDR2 ANQGSEA. The CDR3 is made up of 14 amino acids. The CDR3 DNA reads TGCAGCGTTGAAGGACAGGGACTATACGGCATTCAGTACTTC. Amino acids: CSVEGQGLYGIQYF.

The CDR3 DNA follows: TGTGCCCACACGACAGGGAGGCCAGATACGCAGTATTTT. This translates into CAHTTGRPDTQYF. The chain links TRBV21-1 to TRBJ2-3; the table gives TRBD1 as D, unverified against the DNA. TRBV21-1 constitutes a pseudogene. CDR3 length: 13 residues.

The chain has TRBV13 and TRBJ2-7, with D perhaps TRBD2 (6 bases). The CDR3 has 13 residues. Germline loops: CDR1 PRHDT, CDR2 FYEKMQ (reference sequence). Trimming stripped 3 bases from V and 2 bases from J, with 8 bases between. The CDR3 DNA follows: TGTGCCAGCAGCTTGACTAGTACCTACGAGCAGTACTTC. Residues: CASSLTSTYEQYF.

The chain combines TRBV10-3 with TRBJ2-1; 14 bases agree with TRBD2. V was clipped by 5 bases and J by 10 bases; unmatched bases: 7. The CDR3 sequence is 15 residues long. The germline V gene has CDR1 ENHRY and CDR2 SYGVKD. The CDR3 sequence: CAISNPGLAGDEQFF. As DNA, the CDR3 is TGTGCCATCAGTAACCCGGGACTAGCGGGAGACGAGCAGTTCTTC.

The rearrangement joins TRBV7-2 to TRBJ2-1; possible D gene TRBD2, 6 bases. The V gene lost 3 bases and the J gene lost 0 bases, with 9 bases spanning the gap. CDR1 and CDR2 from the germline V gene are SGHTA and FQGNSA. The CDR3 totals 15 residues. The CDR3, as DNA: TGTGCCAGCAGCTTTCTCGGGGGCTCCTACAATGAGCAGTTCTTC. Protein product: CASSFLGGSYNEQFF.

The chain is built from TRBV18 and TRBJ1-1; TRBD1 is a possible D gene (6 bases). V was clipped by 3 bases and J by 0 bases, with 11 bases between them. The length of the CDR3 is 15 residues. Germline CDR1 reads KGHSH; CDR2 reads LQKENI. The DNA for the CDR3 is TGTGCCAGCTCACCGCAACAGGGCCTGAACACTGAAGCTTTCTTT. Amino acid sequence: CASSPQQGLNTEAFF.

This clone occurred once. Other DNA sequences from this sample encode an identical CDR3 as well. This chain joins TRBV6-6 and TRBJ2-7; possible D gene TRBD2, 5 bases. Trimming stripped 5 bases from V and 2 bases from J, with 7 bases between. This CDR3 region has 12 residues. In germline, CDR1 is MNHNY, CDR2 SVGAGI (reference sequence). CDR3 sequence (DNA): TGTGCCAGCAGTCCCGGGGCCTACGAGCAGTACTTC. It specifies CASSPGAYEQYF.

This clone was seen only a few times. The chain carries TRBV19 and TRBJ2-7; 10 nucleotides align to TRBD1. Germline CDR1 and CDR2: LNHDA and SQIVND (reference sequence). The CDR3 loop spans 18 amino acids. Losses at the gene ends were 4 bases for V and 0 bases for J; bases not matched to a gene: 12. The CDR3 nucleotides are TGTGCCAGTAGTACATACCGCCCGGGACAGGGGATCTCCTACGAGCAGTACTTC. Translating it yields CASSTYRPGQGISYEQYF.

This rearrangement joins TRBV4-2 to TRBJ1-1, with D unresolved. Germline V gene data show CDR1 as LGHNA and CDR2 as YNFKEQ. Deletions cut 0 bases from V and 2 bases from J, with 13 bases between. This CDR3 is 16 amino acids long. CDR3 sequence: CASSQDQLAVNTEAFF. The CDR3, as DNA: TGTGCCAGCAGCCAAGATCAATTGGCCGTTAACACTGAAGCTTTCTTT.

This chain connects TRBV28 to TRBJ2-5; D uncertain. The CDR3 totals 14 residues. The V end lost 2 bases, the J end lost 4 bases, and 11 bases lay between the germline ends. The germline gives CDR1 MDHEN, CDR2 SYDVKM. CDR3 in amino acids: CASSLPPFGETQYF. CDR3 in DNA: TGTGCCAGCAGTTTACCCCCGTTCGGAGAGACCCAGTACTTC.

The chain couples TRBV7-3 to TRBJ2-3; 9 positions agree with TRBD2. The length of the CDR3 is 17 residues. With 1 base clipped from V and 0 bases from J, the junction kept 5 bases outside the gene matches. CDR1 SGHTA and CDR2 FQGTGA come from the germline V gene. The CDR3 protein is CASSLKGLAGSTDTQYF. The CDR3 DNA is TGTGCCAGCAGCTTAAAAGGGCTAGCGGGAAGCACAGATACGCAGTATTTT.

The gene calls are TRBV5-6 and TRBJ2-4, with 9 bases fitting TRBD1. V shed 1 base and J 8 bases; nucleotides not matched to a gene: 7. Looked up from germline, CDR1 is SGHDT and CDR2 is YYEEEE. CDR3 length: 15 residues. The CDR3 sequence is CASSLFRQGGDIQYF. The CDR3 DNA reads as TGTGCCAGCAGCTTGTTCAGACAGGGGGGAGACATTCAGTACTTC.

The CDR3 loop is CASSLEGPGGNQPQHF. DNA of the CDR3: TGCGCCAGCAGCTTGGAAGGCCCAGGGGGTAATCAGCCCCAGCATTTT. The V call is TRBV5-1, the J call TRBJ1-5; 7 nucleotides agree with TRBD1. CDR1 and CDR2 (germline): SGHRS, YFSETQ. V lost 0 bases, J lost 4 bases, and 7 bases stayed unmatched. The CDR3 spans 16 residues.

V and J are TRBV10-3 and TRBJ1-2, with 8 bases lining up with TRBD1. Germline CDR1 is ENHRY and CDR2 is SYGVKD. The CDR3 covers 15 residues. Germline trimming cut 8 bases from V and 2 bases from J; bases unmatched to any gene: 10. The CDR3 sequence: CAIGETGASNYGYTF. CDR3 nucleotide sequence: TGTGCCATCGGGGAGACAGGGGCCTCAAACTATGGCTACACCTTC.

The chain uses TRBV7-8 and TRBJ1-1; D is possibly TRBD1 (5 bases). Germline V gives CDR1 SGHVS, CDR2 FQNEAQ. Trimming shortened V by 1 base and J by 2 bases, and 11 bases separated the two germline ends. The CDR3 length is 15 residues. CDR3 protein: CASSLGGTGNTEAFF. The CDR3 coding sequence is TGTGCCAGCAGCTTAGGTGGGACGGGTAACACTGAAGCTTTCTTT.

This chain connects TRBV28 to TRBJ1-3, with D maybe TRBD1 (5 bases). Trimming left V 3 bases short and J 4 bases short, with 10 bases between. The CDR3 covers 14 residues. In germline, CDR1 is MDHEN, CDR2 SYDVKM. For the CDR3, the DNA is TGTGCCAGCAGTTTTAGGGGAGTGGGAAACACCATATATTTT. Protein sequence: CASSFRGVGNTIYF. Looking up the rest from reference TRBV28 and TRBJ1-3 gives the full variable domain: DVKVTQSSRYLVKRTGEKVFLECVQDMDHENMFWYRQDPGLGLRLIYFSYDVKMKEKGDIPEGYSVSREKKERFSLILESASTNQTSMYLCASSFRGVGNTIYFGEGSWLTVV.

The chain links TRBV7-9 to TRBJ2-7; D possibly corresponds to TRBD2 (5 bases). CDR3 length equals 13 residues. Germline lookup yields CDR1 SEHNR and CDR2 FQNEAQ (reference sequence). V lost 0 bases and J lost 6, with 9 bases in between. CDR3 in amino acids: CASSLAGNSEQYF. For the CDR3, the DNA is TGTGCCAGCAGCTTAGCCGGGAACTCCGAGCAGTACTTC.

The rearrangement joins TRBV9 to TRBJ1-2; the D gene is possibly TRBD1 (6 bases). Trimming removed 4 bases at V and 2 bases at J, with 9 bases between. The CDR3 covers 13 residues. CDR1 is SGDLS and CDR2 is YYNGEE in the germline V gene. CDR3 bases: TGTGCCAGCAGCCCCGGGACAAACTATGGCTACACCTTC. Amino acids: CASSPGTNYGYTF.

J is TRBJ1-6 and V is TRBV6-5; D gene ambiguous. Between the trimmed V and J ends, which lost 0 bases and 10 bases, there was a span of 16 bases. From germline, CDR1 is MNHEY and CDR2 SVGAGI. The CDR3 contains 16 residues. DNA of the CDR3: TGTGCCAGCAGTTACTCGACAACCCGAGCTCGATCACCCCTCCACTTT. As protein: CASSYSTTRARSPLHF.

The gene calls are TRBV6-5 and TRBJ1-1; 8 positions match TRBD1. CDR1 and CDR2 from the germline V gene are MNHEY and SVGAGI. The CDR3 loop spans 13 amino acids. V lost 7 bases and J lost 1; bases outside the gene matches: 2. The CDR3 region has the DNA TGTGCCAGCACCGGACAGGGGAACACTGAAGCTTTCTTT. This encodes CASTGQGNTEAFF.

The gene calls are TRBV7-9 and TRBJ2-1, with 8 bases aligning to TRBD1. J lost 5 bases, V lost 2 bases, and 8 bases had no gene match. This CDR3 has 16 residues. Germline V gene lookup returns CDR1 SEHNR and CDR2 FQNEAQ (reference sequence). DNA of the CDR3: TGTGCCAGCAGCTTATCGGCAGGGGGCTCTCACAATGAGCAGTTCTTC. The encoded protein is CASSLSAGGSHNEQFF.

This rearrangement joins TRBV18 to TRBJ1-4; 10 bases line up with TRBD1. V trimming: 3 bases; J trimming: 5 bases; junction bases outside the gene matches: 3. Germline V CDR1 and CDR2: KGHSH, LQKENI. The CDR3 is 15 residues long. The CDR3 nucleotides read TGTGCCAGCTCACCGCGGACAGGGGGGAATGAAAAACTGTTTTTT. It yields the protein CASSPRTGGNEKLFF.

The chain joins TRBV10-3 to TRBJ2-7, with 9 bases identical to TRBD1. Germline loops: CDR1 ENHRY, CDR2 SYGVKD. The CDR3 sequence is 15 residues long. V lost 8 bases and J lost 2; bases outside the gene matches: 10. Here the CDR3 DNA reads TGTGCCATCGGAACCATCGGACAGGGGCCCTACGAGCAGTACTTC. Translating gives CAIGTIGQGPYEQYF.

The chain uses TRBV4-1 and TRBJ1-2; 8 bases agree with TRBD1. The CDR3 consists of 14 residues. CDR1 is MGHRA and CDR2 is YSYEKL in the germline V gene. J gave up 6 bases and V 4 bases, and 7 bases lay outside the gene matches. CDR3 region: CASSLPDRGDGYTF. Written as DNA, the CDR3 is TGCGCCAGCAGCCTCCCCGACAGGGGCGATGGCTACACCTTC.

This chain joins TRBV7-9 and TRBJ1-1, with no clear D. Per the germline V gene, CDR1 is SEHNR and CDR2 is FQNEAQ (reference sequence). Trimming left V 0 bases short and J 0 bases short, with 5 bases between. This CDR3 comprises 14 residues. CDR3 in amino acids: CASSLAPMNTEAFF. CDR3 sequence (DNA): TGTGCCAGCAGCTTAGCCCCCATGAACACTGAAGCTTTCTTT.

The rearrangement links TRBV5-3 to TRBJ2-3; possibly TRBD2 for D (6 bases). TRBV5-3 is designated an ORF whose function remains uncertain. The V end was cut by 0 bases, the J end by 3 bases, with 8 bases between. This CDR3 has 14 residues. DNA of the CDR3: TGTGCCAGAAGCTTGGGAGGGAGGACAGATACGCAGTATTTT. Protein sequence: CARSLGGRTDTQYF.

The rearrangement links TRBV19 to TRBJ1-6; possibly TRBD1 for D (5 bases). The CDR3 loop spans 15 amino acids. Germline V gene sequence: CDR1 LNHDA, CDR2 SQIVND (reference sequence). The ends were cut back, 4 bases at V and 4 bases at J, with 11 bases in the middle. This chain's CDR3 is CASSRDLLYNSPLHF. CDR3 in DNA: TGTGCCAGTAGTAGGGACTTACTTTATAATTCACCCCTCCACTTT.

The rearrangement joins TRBV7-8 to TRBJ2-5; a possible D gene is TRBD2 (7 bases). CDR1 and CDR2 from the germline V gene are SGHVS and FQNEAQ. V lost 7 bases to trimming and J lost 1 base, with 19 bases between them. The CDR3 totals 16 residues. The CDR3 coding sequence is TGTGCCAGCACCCGAAGGCGGGGGCCCTCCCAAGAGACCCAGTACTTC. Residues: CASTRRRGPSQETQYF.